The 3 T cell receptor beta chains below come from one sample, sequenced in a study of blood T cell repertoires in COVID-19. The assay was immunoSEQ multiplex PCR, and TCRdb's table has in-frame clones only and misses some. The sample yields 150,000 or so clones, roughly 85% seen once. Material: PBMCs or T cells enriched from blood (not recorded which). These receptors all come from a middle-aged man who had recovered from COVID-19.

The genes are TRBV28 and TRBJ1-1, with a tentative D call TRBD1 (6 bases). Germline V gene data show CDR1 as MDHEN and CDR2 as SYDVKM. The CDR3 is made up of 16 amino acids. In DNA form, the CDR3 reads TGTGCTTCTCTTGGCGGAGATACAGGGAAAAACACTGAAGCTTTCTTT. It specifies CASLGGDTGKNTEAFF.

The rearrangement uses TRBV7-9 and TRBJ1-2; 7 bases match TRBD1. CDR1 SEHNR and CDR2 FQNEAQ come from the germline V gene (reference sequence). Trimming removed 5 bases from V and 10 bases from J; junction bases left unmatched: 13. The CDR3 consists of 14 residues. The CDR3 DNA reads TGTGCCAGCAGCCCCTCACGGACAGGCTCCCTCTACACCTTC. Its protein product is CASSPSRTGSLYTF.

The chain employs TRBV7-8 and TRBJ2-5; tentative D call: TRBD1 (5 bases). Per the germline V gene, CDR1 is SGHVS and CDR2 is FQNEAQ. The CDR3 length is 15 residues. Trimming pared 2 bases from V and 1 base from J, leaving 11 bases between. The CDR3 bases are TGTGCCAGCAGCTTAAGGGGCAGTGGCCAAGAGACCCAGTACTTC. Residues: CASSLRGSGQETQYF.